The 8 T cell receptor beta chains below come from one sample, sequenced in a study of blood T cell repertoires in COVID-19. Here immunoSEQ multiplex PCR was the method, and the copy in TCRdb shows in-frame clones only, minus some. Among hundreds of thousands of clones, around 80% were seen once, and the ten largest hold roughly 1.2%. The material sequenced was peripheral blood. All receptors derive from a woman aged 25 to 45 with COVID-19, enrolled during active disease.

J is TRBJ2-7 and V is TRBV20-1; 7 bases line up with TRBD1. The CDR3 contains 13 residues. The V segment lost 3 bases and the J segment 6 bases; nucleotides outside the gene matches: 8. CDR1 and CDR2 from the germline V gene are DFQATT and SNEGSKA (reference sequence). For the CDR3, the DNA is TGCAGTGCTAGTCGAAAAGACAGGGCCGAGCAGTACTTC. It codes for CSASRKDRAEQYF.

Comments on this clone: An end of the junction does not agree with germline; a read error may underlie this. The CDR3 region is CASSSTNTGEVF. CDR3 bases: TGTGCCAGCAGTTCGACTAACACGGGGGAGGTCTTC. The V call is TRBV28, the J call TRBJ1-2, with D possibly being TRBD1 (5 bases). Looked up from germline, CDR1 is MDHEN and CDR2 is SYDVKM. The CDR3 runs to 12 residues.

To note about this clone: Other nucleotide sequences from this sample produce the same CDR3. The chain employs TRBV4-3 and TRBJ2-5; 7 nucleotides align to TRBD2. This CDR3 region has 15 residues. Germline CDR1 reads LGHNA; CDR2 reads YSLEER. V trimming: 0 bases; J trimming: 1 base; junction bases outside the gene matches: 2. The CDR3 region is CASSQERGFQETQYF. The DNA of the CDR3 is TGCGCCAGCAGCCAAGAGCGGGGGTTCCAAGAGACCCAGTACTTC.

The chain employs TRBV24-1 and TRBJ2-5; 8 bases map to TRBD2. The CDR3 covers 17 residues. Germline CDR1 KGHDR, CDR2 SFDVKD. V lost 1 base to trimming and J lost 3 bases; unmatched junction nucleotides: 9. Here the CDR3 reads CATSDFRFGLAKETQYF. The CDR3 coding sequence is TGTGCCACCAGTGATTTCCGTTTCGGACTAGCAAAAGAGACCCAGTACTTC.

The chain has TRBV27 and TRBJ2-7, with D possibly matching TRBD2 (7 bases). Between the trimmed V and J ends, which lost 5 bases and 3 bases, there was a span of 14 bases. This CDR3 is 14 amino acids long. Looked up from germline, CDR1 is MNHEY and CDR2 is SMNVEV (reference sequence). The CDR3 DNA sequence: TGTGCCAGCAGTCTCGGGGGGCCGGTCTACGAGCAGTACTTC. This codes for CASSLGGPVYEQYF.

This chain uses TRBV19 with TRBJ2-7, with D perhaps TRBD1 (5 bases). The CDR3 is 13 residues long. V was clipped by 5 bases and J by 2 bases, with 10 bases between them. Germline values: CDR1 LNHDA, CDR2 SQIVND (reference sequence). The CDR3 bases are TGTGCCAGTAGTGCCGGACATACCTACGAGCAGTACTTC. It is translated as CASSAGHTYEQYF.

The rearrangement links TRBV28 to TRBJ2-3, with D tentatively TRBD2 (6 bases). Trimming left V 8 bases short and J 0 bases short, with 15 bases between. CDR3 length: 15 residues. Germline loops: CDR1 MDHEN, CDR2 SYDVKM. CDR3 nucleotides: TGTGCCAGCTGCCCCTTAGGAGGGAGCACAGATACGCAGTATTTT. Amino acids: CASCPLGGSTDTQYF.

The chain couples TRBV6-5 to TRBJ1-1, with 9 bases fitting TRBD1. Germline CDR1 and CDR2: MNHEY and SVGAGI. V was clipped by 2 bases and J by 1 base; unmatched bases: 2. CDR3 size: 15 residues. This CDR3 reads CASSYPGQGNTEAFF. The CDR3, as DNA: TGTGCCAGCAGTTACCCGGGACAGGGGAACACTGAAGCTTTCTTT.